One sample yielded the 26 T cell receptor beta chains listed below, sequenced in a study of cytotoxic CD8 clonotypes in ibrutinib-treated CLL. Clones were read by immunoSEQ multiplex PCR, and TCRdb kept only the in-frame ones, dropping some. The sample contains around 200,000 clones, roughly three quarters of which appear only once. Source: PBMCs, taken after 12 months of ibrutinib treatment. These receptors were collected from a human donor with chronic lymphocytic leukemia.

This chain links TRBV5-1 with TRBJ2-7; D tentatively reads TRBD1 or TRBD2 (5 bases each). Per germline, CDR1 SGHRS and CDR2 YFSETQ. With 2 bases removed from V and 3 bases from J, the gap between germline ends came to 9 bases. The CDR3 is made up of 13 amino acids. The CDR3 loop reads CASSFAGSYEQYF. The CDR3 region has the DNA TGCGCCAGCAGCTTTGCAGGGAGCTACGAGCAGTACTTC.

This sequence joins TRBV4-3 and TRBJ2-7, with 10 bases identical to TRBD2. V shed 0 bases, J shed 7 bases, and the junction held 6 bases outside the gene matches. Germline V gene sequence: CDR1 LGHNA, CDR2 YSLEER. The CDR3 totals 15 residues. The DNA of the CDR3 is TGCGCCAGCAGCCAAGAGCCTAGCGGGAGATCGGAGCAGTACTTC. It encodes CASSQEPSGRSEQYF.

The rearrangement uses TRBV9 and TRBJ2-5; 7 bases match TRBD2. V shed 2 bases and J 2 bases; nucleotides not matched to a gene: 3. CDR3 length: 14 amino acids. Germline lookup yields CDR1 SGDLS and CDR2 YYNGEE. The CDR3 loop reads CASSVSGPQETQYF. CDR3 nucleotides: TGTGCCAGCAGCGTTAGCGGGCCTCAAGAGACCCAGTACTTC.

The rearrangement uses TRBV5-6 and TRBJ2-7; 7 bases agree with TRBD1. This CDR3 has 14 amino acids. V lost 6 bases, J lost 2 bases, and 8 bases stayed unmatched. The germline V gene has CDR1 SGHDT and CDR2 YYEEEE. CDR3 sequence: CASTSMTGPYEQYF. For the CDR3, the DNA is TGTGCCAGCACCTCGATGACAGGGCCCTACGAGCAGTACTTC.

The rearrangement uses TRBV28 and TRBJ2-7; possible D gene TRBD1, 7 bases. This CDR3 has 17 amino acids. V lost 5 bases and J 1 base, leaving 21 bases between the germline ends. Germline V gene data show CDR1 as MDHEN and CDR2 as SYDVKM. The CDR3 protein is CASSLPAPTGTSYEQYF. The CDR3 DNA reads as TGTGCCAGCAGTCTACCCGCTCCGACAGGGACTTCCTACGAGCAGTACTTC.

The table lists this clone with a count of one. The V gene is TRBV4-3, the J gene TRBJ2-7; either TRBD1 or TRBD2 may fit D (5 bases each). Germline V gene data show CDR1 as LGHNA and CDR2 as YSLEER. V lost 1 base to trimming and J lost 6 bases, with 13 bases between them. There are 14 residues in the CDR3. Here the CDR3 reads CASSQGGAGSEQYF. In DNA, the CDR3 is TGCGCCAGCAGCCAAGGAGGGGCGGGCAGCGAGCAGTACTTC.

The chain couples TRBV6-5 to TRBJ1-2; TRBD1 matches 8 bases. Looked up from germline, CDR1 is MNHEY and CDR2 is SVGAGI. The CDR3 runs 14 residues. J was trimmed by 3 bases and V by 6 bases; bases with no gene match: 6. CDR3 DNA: TGTGCCAGCAGCGAAGGACAGGGTCACTATGGCTACACCTTC. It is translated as CASSEGQGHYGYTF.

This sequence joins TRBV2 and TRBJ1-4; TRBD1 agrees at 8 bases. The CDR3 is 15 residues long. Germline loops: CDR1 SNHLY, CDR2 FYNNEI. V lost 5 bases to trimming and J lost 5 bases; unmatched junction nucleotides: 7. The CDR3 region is CASSQDRGWNEKLFF. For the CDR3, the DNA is TGTGCCAGCAGTCAAGACAGGGGTTGGAATGAAAAACTGTTTTTT.

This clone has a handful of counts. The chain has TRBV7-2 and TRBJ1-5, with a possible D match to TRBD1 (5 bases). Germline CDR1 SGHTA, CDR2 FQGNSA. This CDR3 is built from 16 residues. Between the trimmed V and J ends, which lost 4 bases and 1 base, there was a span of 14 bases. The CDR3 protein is CASSSSPGRSNQPQHF. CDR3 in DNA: TGTGCCAGCAGCTCGTCCCCAGGGAGAAGCAATCAGCCCCAGCATTTT.

The CDR3 here is CASSLGDSYNEQFF. In DNA, the CDR3 is TGTGCCAGCAGTTTGGGGGACTCCTACAATGAGCAGTTCTTC. The V and J genes are TRBV28 and TRBJ2-1; possibly TRBD1 or TRBD2 for D (5 bases each). The V end was cut by 3 bases, the J end by 0 bases, with 6 bases between. The germline V gene has CDR1 MDHEN and CDR2 SYDVKM. This CDR3 region has 14 residues.

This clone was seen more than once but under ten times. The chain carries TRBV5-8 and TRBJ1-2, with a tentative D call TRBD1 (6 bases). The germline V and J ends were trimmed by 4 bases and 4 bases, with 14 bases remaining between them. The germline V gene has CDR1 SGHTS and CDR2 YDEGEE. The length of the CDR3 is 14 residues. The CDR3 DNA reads TGTGCCAGCAGCCACGACAGGAGGCTCTATGGCTACACCTTC. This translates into CASSHDRRLYGYTF.

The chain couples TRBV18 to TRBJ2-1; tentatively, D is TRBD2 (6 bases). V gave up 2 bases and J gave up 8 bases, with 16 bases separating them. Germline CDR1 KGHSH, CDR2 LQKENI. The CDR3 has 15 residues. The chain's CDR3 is CASSPRLGSVDEQFF. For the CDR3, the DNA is TGTGCCAGCTCACCAAGACTAGGGTCAGTCGATGAGCAGTTCTTC.

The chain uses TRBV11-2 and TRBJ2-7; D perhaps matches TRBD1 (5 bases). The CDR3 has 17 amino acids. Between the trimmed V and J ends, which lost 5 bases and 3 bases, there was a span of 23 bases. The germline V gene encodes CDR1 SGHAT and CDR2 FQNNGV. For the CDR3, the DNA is TGTGCCAGCAGCCCGGTTCAATATATTAGACAGAACTACGAGCAGTACTTC. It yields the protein CASSPVQYIRQNYEQYF.

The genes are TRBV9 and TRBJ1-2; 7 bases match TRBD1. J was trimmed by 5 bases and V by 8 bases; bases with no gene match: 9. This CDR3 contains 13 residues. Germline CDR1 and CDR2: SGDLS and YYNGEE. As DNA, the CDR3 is TGTGCCAGTACTGACAGGGCCTATTATGGCTACACCTTC. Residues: CASTDRAYYGYTF. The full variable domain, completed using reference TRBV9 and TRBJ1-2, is DSGVTQTPKHLITATGQRVTLRCSPRSGDLSVYWYQQSLDQGLQFLIQYYNGEERAKGNILERFSAQQFPDLHSELNLSSLELGDSALYFCASTDRAYYGYTFGSGTRLTVV.

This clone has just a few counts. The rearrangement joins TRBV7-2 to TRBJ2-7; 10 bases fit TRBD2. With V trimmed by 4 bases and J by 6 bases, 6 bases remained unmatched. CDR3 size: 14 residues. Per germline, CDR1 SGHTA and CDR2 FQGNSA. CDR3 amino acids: CASSSRTSGGEQYF. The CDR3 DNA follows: TGTGCCAGCAGCTCTCGGACTAGCGGAGGCGAGCAGTACTTC.

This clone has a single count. CDR3 DNA: TGCGCCAGCAGCCAAGAAATCGTACAGGGAGGAAACTATGGCTACACCTTC. It yields the protein CASSQEIVQGGNYGYTF. The chain is built from TRBV4-3 and TRBJ1-2; tentative D call: TRBD1 (6 bases). This CDR3 is 17 amino acids long. The germline V and J ends were trimmed by 0 bases and 2 bases, with 16 bases remaining between them. Germline CDR1 and CDR2: LGHNA and YSLEER.

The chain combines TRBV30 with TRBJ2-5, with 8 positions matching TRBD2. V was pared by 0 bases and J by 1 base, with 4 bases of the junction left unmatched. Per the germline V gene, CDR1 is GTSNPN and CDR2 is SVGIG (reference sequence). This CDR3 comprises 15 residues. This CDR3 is CAWSVLGGAQETQYF. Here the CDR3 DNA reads TGTGCCTGGAGTGTCCTCGGGGGGGCCCAAGAGACCCAGTACTTC.

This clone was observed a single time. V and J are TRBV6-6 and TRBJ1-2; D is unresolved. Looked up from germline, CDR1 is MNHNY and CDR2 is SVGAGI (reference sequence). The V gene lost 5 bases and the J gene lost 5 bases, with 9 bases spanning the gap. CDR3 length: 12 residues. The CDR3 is CASSPSGYGYTF. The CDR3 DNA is TGTGCCAGCAGTCCCTCGGGTTATGGCTACACCTTC.

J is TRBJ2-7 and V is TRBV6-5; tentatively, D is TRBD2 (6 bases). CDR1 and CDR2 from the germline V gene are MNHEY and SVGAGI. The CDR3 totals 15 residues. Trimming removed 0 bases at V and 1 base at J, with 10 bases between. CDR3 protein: CASSYSAGRSYEQYF. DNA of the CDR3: TGTGCCAGCAGTTACTCGGCAGGGAGGTCCTACGAGCAGTACTTC.

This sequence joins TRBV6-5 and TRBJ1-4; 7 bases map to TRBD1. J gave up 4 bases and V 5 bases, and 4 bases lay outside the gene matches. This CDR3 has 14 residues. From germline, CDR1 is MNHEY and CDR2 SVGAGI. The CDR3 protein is CASSDRDSNEKLFF. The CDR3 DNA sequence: TGTGCCAGCAGTGACCGGGACAGTAATGAAAAACTGTTTTTT.

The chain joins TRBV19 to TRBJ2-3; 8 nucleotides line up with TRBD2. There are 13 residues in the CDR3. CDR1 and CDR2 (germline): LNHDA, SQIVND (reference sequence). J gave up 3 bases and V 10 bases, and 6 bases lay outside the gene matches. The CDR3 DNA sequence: TGTGCCACCCGCCGGGGGGGGACAGATACGCAGTATTTT. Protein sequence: CATRRGGTDTQYF.

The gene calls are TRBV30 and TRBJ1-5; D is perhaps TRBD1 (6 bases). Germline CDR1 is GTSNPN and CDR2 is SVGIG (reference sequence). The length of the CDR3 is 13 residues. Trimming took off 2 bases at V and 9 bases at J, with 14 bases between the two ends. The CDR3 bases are TGTGCCTGGAGTCGGGGGGGCCCCTCGCCCCAGCATTTT. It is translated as CAWSRGGPSPQHF.

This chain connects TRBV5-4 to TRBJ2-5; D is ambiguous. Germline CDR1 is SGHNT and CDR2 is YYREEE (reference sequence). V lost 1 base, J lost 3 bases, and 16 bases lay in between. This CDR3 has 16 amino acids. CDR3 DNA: TGTGCCAGCAGCTTGCCTTCGAGACACGAAAAAGAGACCCAGTACTTC. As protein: CASSLPSRHEKETQYF. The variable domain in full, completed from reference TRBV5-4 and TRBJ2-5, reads ETGVTQSPTHLIKTRGQQVTLRCSSQSGHNTVSWYQQALGQGPQFIFQYYREEENGRGNFPPRFSGLQFPNYSSELNVNALELDDSALYLCASSLPSRHEKETQYFGPGTRLLVL.

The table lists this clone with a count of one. CDR3 loop: CASTDGQVMTEAFF. CDR3 DNA: TGTGCCAGCACCGACGGACAGGTTATGACTGAAGCTTTCTTT. This rearrangement joins TRBV6-1 to TRBJ1-1; 7 bases match TRBD1. Germline V lookup: CDR1 MNHNS, CDR2 SASEGT. The CDR3 is 14 residues long. Trimming removed 7 bases from V and 5 bases from J; junction bases left unmatched: 10.

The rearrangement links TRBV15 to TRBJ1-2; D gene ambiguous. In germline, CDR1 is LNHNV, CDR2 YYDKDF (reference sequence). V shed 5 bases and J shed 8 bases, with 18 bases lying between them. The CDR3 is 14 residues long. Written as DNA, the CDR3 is TGTGCCACCAGCGAGGGCGGGGATCGAGAGGGCTACACCTTC. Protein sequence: CATSEGGDREGYTF.

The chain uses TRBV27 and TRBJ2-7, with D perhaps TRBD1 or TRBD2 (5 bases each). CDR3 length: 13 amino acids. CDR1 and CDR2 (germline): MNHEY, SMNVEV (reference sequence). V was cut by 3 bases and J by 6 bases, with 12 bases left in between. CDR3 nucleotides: TGTGCCAGCAGTTTTTGGGGGATTGGCGAGCAGTACTTC. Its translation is CASSFWGIGEQYF.